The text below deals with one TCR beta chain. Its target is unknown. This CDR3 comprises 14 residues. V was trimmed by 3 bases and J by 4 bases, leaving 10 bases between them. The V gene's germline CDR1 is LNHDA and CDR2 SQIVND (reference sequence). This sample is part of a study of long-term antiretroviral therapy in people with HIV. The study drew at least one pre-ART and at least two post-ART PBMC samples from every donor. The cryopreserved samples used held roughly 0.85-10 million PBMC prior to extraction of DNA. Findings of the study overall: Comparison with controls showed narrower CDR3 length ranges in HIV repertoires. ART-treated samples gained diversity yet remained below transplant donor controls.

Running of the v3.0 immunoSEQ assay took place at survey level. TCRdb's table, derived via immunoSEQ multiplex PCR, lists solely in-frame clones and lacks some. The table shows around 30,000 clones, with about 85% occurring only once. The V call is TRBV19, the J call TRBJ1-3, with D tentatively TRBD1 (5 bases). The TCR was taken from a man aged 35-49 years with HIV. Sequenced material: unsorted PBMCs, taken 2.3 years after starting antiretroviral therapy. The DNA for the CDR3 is TGTGCCAGTAGTATCCAGGGAGCGGGAAACACCATATATTTT. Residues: CASSIQGAGNTIYF.